This T cell receptor (beta chain) comes out of a study of T cell repertoires in cytomegalovirus infection (dated by TCRdb to between 2017 and 2020). Describing the broader study: The peptide stimulations were aimed at well-studied HLA-B-restricted epitopes as well as recently identified HLA-C-restricted CMV epitopes, whose presentation resists viral immunomodulation. Because public TCR beta signatures pointed to carriage of CMV infection together with the matching HLA type, the HLA type of each donor mattered for the analysis. Study-wide conclusions, independent of this receptor: In both this cohort and an independent roughly 350-donor cohort, the cumulative frequency of public TCR beta family members distinguished carriers of CMV infection plus the relevant HLA type. The ex vivo response was dominated by HLA-C-restricted CMV-specific TCR beta clonotypes, and the single most frequent clonotype in two of eight donors was supplied by these HLA-C-restricted clonotypes.

According to the study, the label for this sample's treatment or condition signals: in vitro stimulation with specific CMV peptide epitopes to enrich CMV-specific T cells. The sequencer was an Illumina HiSeq 1500. TCRdb trimmed the raw reads at Q25, called clones with MiXCR and kept productive beta chains. Rows matching on CDR3 protein sequence are summarized as one entry with the most common DNA and genes. Counted in this sample were under 120,000 distinct CDR3 sequences; over 40% of them appeared once. The ten largest clones take up around 74% of the sample. A word on this clonotype: Its recognized antigen is unknown. No base qualities exist here, and no much larger clone lies one base off it.

The germline V gene (reference sequence) yields DFQATT for CDR1 and SNEGSKA for CDR2. Counted from cysteine to phenylalanine, this CDR3 has 15 amino acids. The entry retains the CDR3 DNA only, 45 bases that are in frame from base 1. The germline V end is reduced by 2 bases and the J end by 4 bases; junction bases left unmatched: 9. This sequence uses TRBV20-1 and TRBJ2-5; the central 8 bases match TRBD2. This sequence was found in a human donor in good health (CMV status not recorded). Some clones in this sample may be carry-over from other donors' samples. The sample in question was CD8+ T cells from cultured PBMCs, obtained from culture after CMV antigen stimulation. In nucleotide form, the sequence is TGCAGTGCTAGAAAGGCGCGGGGGGAAGGAGAGACCCAGTACTTC. Its amino acids are CSARKARGEGETQYF.